The clone carrying this T cell receptor (beta chain) came up a few times. Clones were read by immunoSEQ multiplex PCR, and TCRdb kept only the in-frame ones, dropping some. The table includes around 70,000 clones, under 85% detected once. These data originate in a study of OX40 agonist ivuxolimab in advanced cancers. The V gene end was trimmed by 4 bases and the J gene end by 0 bases; junction bases not matched to a gene: 6. Germline CDR1 and CDR2: MDHEN and SYDVKM. The CDR3 totals 17 residues. The chain combines TRBV28 with TRBJ2-3; 11 nucleotides align to TRBD2. The sample consisted of CD4+ or CD8+ T cells sorted from blood, taken in a trial of the OX40 agonist ivuxolimab. This receptor was taken from an adult with an advanced solid tumor such as melanoma, head and neck, liver or kidney cancer. In DNA, the CDR3 is TGTGCCAGCAGTTCCCCGACTAGCGGGAAAAGCACAGATACGCAGTATTTT. Its translation: CASSSPTSGKSTDTQYF.